This is a list of T cell receptor beta chains from one sample in a study of T cells in Graves' hyperthyroidism and ophthalmopathy. TCRdb processed the multiplex PCR reads anew with MiXCR; each CDR3 protein has one entry. The table has hundreds of thousands of distinct CDR3 sequences, 20% seen once. Sequencing was performed on blood. These receptors originate from a man aged 40-50 years with Graves' ophthalmopathy. Each CDR3 is given with its conserved first and last residue. A D gene is named only where the DNA matches it firmly. Clone size is shown for a subset of rows, as once, few, many or a class of expanded clone.

D: TRBD2
V: TRBV5-1
J: TRBJ2-2
size: .
length: 17
CDR3: CASSSRAGENLGGELFF
DNA: TGCGCCAGCAGTTCGAGAGCGGGGGAGAACTTGGGCGGGGAGCTGTTTTTT

D: .
V: TRBV5-1
J: TRBJ1-2
size: .
length: 14
CDR3: CASSSLSGDYGYTF
DNA: TGCGCCAGCAGCTCCCTTTCCGGAGACTATGGCTACACCTTC

D: .
V: TRBV27
J: TRBJ1-1
size: many
length: 11
CDR3: CASSSLGRAFF
DNA: TGTGCCAGCAGTTCCCTCGGTAGGGCTTTCTTT

D: .
V: TRBV3-1
J: TRBJ2-5
size: .
length: 13
CDR3: CATTIQGQETQYF
DNA: TGTGCCACTACCATCCAGGGGCAAGAGACCCAGTACTTC

D: .
V: TRBV30
J: TRBJ2-7
size: .
length: 13
CDR3: CAWGKIALYEQYF
DNA: TGTGCCTGGGGGAAGATAGCACTCTACGAGCAGTACTTC

D: .
V: TRBV5-1
J: TRBJ1-5
size: few
length: 15
CDR3: CASSLDPTGNQPQHF
DNA: TGCGCCAGCAGCTTGGACCCAACGGGCAATCAGCCCCAGCATTTT

D: .
V: TRBV6-2/TRBV6-3
J: TRBJ2-5
size: .
length: 16
CDR3: CASSSWRGQGKETQCF
DNA: TGTGCCAGCAGCTCCTGGAGGGGGCAGGGGAAAGAGACCCAGTGCTTC

D: .
V: TRBV20-1
J: TRBJ2-3
size: .
length: 13
CDR3: CSARPRGTDTQYF
DNA: TGCAGTGCTCGACCGAGGGGCACAGATACGCAGTATTTT

D: TRBD1
V: TRBV18
J: TRBJ2-7
size: many
length: 14
CDR3: CASSPGQGAGEQYF
DNA: TGTGCCAGCTCCCCGGGACAGGGGGCTGGGGAGCAGTACTTC

D: .
V: TRBV7-9
J: TRBJ1-3
size: .
length: 14
CDR3: CASSLAGTRNTIYF
DNA: TGTGCCAGCAGCTTAGCGGGAACCCGAAACACCATATATTTT

D: .
V: TRBV29-1
J: TRBJ1-1
size: .
length: 14
CDR3: CSVGLGASNTEAFF
DNA: TGCAGCGTCGGTTTGGGGGCCAGTAACACTGAAGCTTTCTTT

D: .
V: TRBV27
J: TRBJ2-1
size: many
length: 15
CDR3: CASSYTGARRGGQFF
DNA: TGTGCCAGCAGTTATACGGGGGCTCGCCGAGGTGGGCAGTTCTTC

D: TRBD1
V: TRBV27
J: TRBJ1-4
size: .
length: 15
CDR3: CASSFQGAPNEKLFF
DNA: TGTGCCAGCAGTTTCCAGGGGGCCCCTAATGAAAAACTGTTTTTT

D: .
V: TRBV7-2
J: TRBJ1-1
size: many
length: 16
CDR3: CASSREMLAGNTEAFF
DNA: TGTGCCAGCAGCCGTGAAATGTTGGCAGGGAACACTGAAGCTTTCTTT

D: .
V: TRBV4-3
J: TRBJ2-7
size: .
length: 13
CDR3: CASSPEDGYEQYF
DNA: TGCGCCAGCAGCCCCGAGGACGGATACGAGCAGTACTTC

D: .
V: TRBV28
J: TRBJ2-7
size: many
length: 14
CDR3: CASSLTAVGYEQYF
DNA: TGTGCCAGCAGTTTAACCGCTGTGGGCTACGAGCAGTACTTC

D: TRBD2
V: TRBV7-2
J: TRBJ2-5
size: many
length: 15
CDR3: CASSRSGTTQETQYF
DNA: TGTGCCAGCAGCCGATCCGGGACTACCCAAGAGACCCAGTACTTC

D: TRBD1
V: TRBV7-9
J: TRBJ2-1
size: few
length: 14
CDR3: CASSRTGMSNEQFF
DNA: TGTGCCAGCTCCCGGACAGGAATGAGCAATGAGCAGTTCTTC

D: .
V: TRBV7-9
J: TRBJ1-4
size: .
length: 15
CDR3: CASSALPGAEEKLFF
DNA: TGTGCCAGCAGCGCCCTCCCGGGGGCAGAGGAAAAACTGTTTTTT

D: .
V: TRBV19
J: TRBJ2-4
size: .
length: 18
CDR3: CASSIDLYGSSAKNIQYF
DNA: TGTGCCAGTAGTATAGATCTTTACGGGTCGTCAGCCAAAAACATTCAGTACTTC

D: .
V: TRBV12-3/TRBV12-4
J: TRBJ2-7
size: once
length: 14
CDR3: CASSFTASSYEQYF
DNA: TGTGCCAGCAGTTTTACAGCTAGCTCCTACGAGCAGTACTTC

D: .
V: TRBV6-1
J: TRBJ1-4
size: few
length: 15
CDR3: CASSEGARGNEKLFF
DNA: TGTGCCAGCAGTGAAGGAGCCAGGGGTAATGAAAAACTGTTTTTT

D: .
V: TRBV7-9
J: TRBJ2-3
size: .
length: 14
CDR3: CASAWGRYTDTQYF
DNA: TGTGCCAGCGCCTGGGGGCGGTACACAGATACGCAGTATTTT

D: .
V: TRBV13
J: TRBJ2-7
size: .
length: 13
CDR3: CASSLGTRSEQYF
DNA: TGTGCCAGCAGCTTAGGGACCCGCTCAGAGCAGTACTTC

D: .
V: TRBV7-8
J: TRBJ2-1
size: many
length: 13
CDR3: CASSLVLAIGQFF
DNA: TGTGCCAGCAGCTTAGTTTTGGCTATTGGGCAGTTCTTC

D: .
V: TRBV6-1
J: TRBJ1-6
size: .
length: 15
CDR3: CASSESGAARSPLHF
DNA: TGTGCCAGCAGTGAAAGCGGGGCAGCTCGATCACCCCTCCACTTT

D: .
V: TRBV2
J: TRBJ2-1
size: many
length: 13
CDR3: CASREGGRSVQFF
DNA: TGTGCCAGCAGAGAAGGGGGAAGGAGCGTGCAGTTCTTC

D: TRBD1
V: TRBV3-1
J: TRBJ2-7
size: many
length: 14
CDR3: CASSGGTGAYEQYF
DNA: TGTGCCAGCAGCGGCGGGACAGGCGCCTACGAGCAGTACTTC

D: .
V: TRBV12-3/TRBV12-4
J: TRBJ1-5
size: .
length: 13
CDR3: CASRPQGSQPQHF
DNA: TGTGCCAGCAGACCACAGGGATCCCAGCCCCAGCATTTT

D: TRBD1
V: TRBV5-1
J: TRBJ2-6
size: .
length: 18
CDR3: CASKIGQGVGSGANVLTF
DNA: TGCGCCAGCAAGATCGGACAGGGGGTAGGCTCTGGGGCCAACGTCCTGACTTTC

D: TRBD2
V: TRBV7-2
J: TRBJ2-3
size: many
length: 15
CDR3: CASSLVTSASDTQYF
DNA: TGTGCCAGCAGCTTGGTGACTAGCGCGTCGGATACGCAGTATTTT